The clone carrying this T cell receptor beta chain was observed once. This record comes from a study of T cell responses to AZD1222 COVID-19 vaccine. Sequencing was performed with immunoSEQ multiplex PCR; in TCRdb, only in-frame clones are kept and a portion is missing. The table has 150,000 to 200,000 clones, almost 90% seen once. There are 17 residues in the CDR3. Trimming removed 2 bases from V and 1 base from J, with 15 bases in between. Looked up from germline, CDR1 is MNHEY and CDR2 is SMNVEV (reference sequence). The TCR sequence derives from an adult who received the AZD1222 COVID-19 vaccine. This chain connects TRBV27 to TRBJ1-5; D gene uncertain. This specimen consisted of peripheral blood, obtained 28 days after the second AZD1222 dose. The CDR3 sequence: CASSLSELSRSNQPQHF. Written as DNA, the CDR3 is TGTGCCAGCAGTTTAAGCGAATTAAGCCGGAGCAATCAGCCCCAGCATTTT.